Below, 8 T cell receptor beta chains from the same sample are listed, as sequenced in a study of cytomegalovirus exposure and HLA in healthy donors. Primers: 60 Vbeta forward and 13 Jbeta reverse. Clones were sequenced by immunoSEQ multiplex PCR, and TCRdb holds only the in-frame ones, with some missing. In the table there are some 190,000 clones, around 86% of which are singletons. Input material: PBMCs. These receptors all come from a woman under 30 in good health and CMV-seronegative.

V is TRBV19 and J is TRBJ2-7; 9 nucleotides agree with TRBD1. The CDR3 is 18 residues long. The trim removed 8 bases at V and 0 bases at J, leaving 17 bases unmatched. The germline V gene encodes CDR1 LNHDA and CDR2 SQIVND (reference sequence). The CDR3 sequence is CASRPGTGIGGRSYEQYF. DNA for the CDR3: TGTGCCAGTCGCCCCGGGACAGGGATAGGGGGACGCTCCTACGAGCAGTACTTC.

The V call is TRBV2, the J call TRBJ1-4, with a possible D match to TRBD1 (5 bases). The CDR3 runs to 12 residues. Germline V gene data show CDR1 as SNHLY and CDR2 as FYNNEI. V lost 7 bases, J lost 3 bases, and 6 bases lay in between. In DNA, the CDR3 is TGTGCCAGCAAGACAGCTAATGAAAAACTGTTTTTT. Encoded protein: CASKTANEKLFF.

J is TRBJ1-4 and V is TRBV5-8, with D possibly TRBD1 on 5 matching bases. Germline lookup yields CDR1 SGHTS and CDR2 YDEGEE. V dropped 0 bases and J dropped 7 bases, with 13 bases sitting between them. This CDR3 has 15 amino acids. The CDR3 spells CASSLGRAGTEKLFF. The CDR3 nucleotides are TGTGCCAGCAGCTTGGGCAGGGCCGGAACTGAAAAACTGTTTTTT.

This chain links TRBV2 with TRBJ1-6; no clear D gene. With 9 bases removed from V and 6 bases from J, the gap between germline ends came to 18 bases. The CDR3 spans 15 residues. Germline-derived CDR1 and CDR2 are SNHLY and FYNNEI. Written as DNA, the CDR3 is TGTGCCAGTACTAACGCCGGGGTCCGTAATTCACCCCTCCACTTT. Translating gives CASTNAGVRNSPLHF. Full variable domain (rest looked up from reference TRBV2 and TRBJ1-6): EPEVTQTPSHQVTQMGQEVILRCVPISNHLYFYWYRQILGQKVEFLVSFYNNEISEKSEIFDDQFSVERPDGSNFTLKIRSTKLEDSAMYFCASTNAGVRNSPLHFGNGTRLTVT.

V is TRBV7-8 and J is TRBJ2-5; 10 nucleotides match TRBD2. V lost 1 base to trimming and J lost 11 bases; unmatched junction nucleotides: 10. Germline V lookup: CDR1 SGHVS, CDR2 FQNEAQ. This CDR3 is built from 15 residues. CDR3 sequence: CASSLGRTSGSVQYF. The CDR3 DNA reads TGTGCCAGCAGCTTAGGCAGGACTAGCGGTAGTGTTCAGTACTTC.

The chain recombines TRBV6-6 with TRBJ2-1; 10 bases are a match to TRBD2. The junction had 8 bases not matched to a gene; V was cut back by 0 bases and J by 9 bases. CDR1 MNHNY and CDR2 SVGAGI come from the germline V gene (reference sequence). The CDR3 is 16 residues long. The CDR3 loop reads CASSYSLAGERGEQFF. The CDR3 nucleotides read TGTGCCAGCAGTTACTCGCTAGCGGGAGAAAGGGGTGAGCAGTTCTTC.

The chain employs TRBV5-1 and TRBJ1-1; D gene ambiguous. The CDR3 sequence is 15 residues long. CDR1 and CDR2 from the germline V gene are SGHRS and YFSETQ. V was cut by 2 bases and J by 3 bases, with 14 bases left in between. The CDR3 bases are TGCGCCAGCAGCTTTTCTAGTCCTCGGGACACTGAAGCTTTCTTT. This translates into CASSFSSPRDTEAFF.

V usage is TRBV5-4 and J usage is TRBJ1-1, with a weak D call TRBD1 (5 bases). The CDR3 is made up of 15 amino acids. V gave up 10 bases and J gave up 0 bases, with 19 bases separating them. The V gene's germline CDR1 is SGHNT and CDR2 YYREEE (reference sequence). The DNA for the CDR3 is TGTGCCTTCGGAGGGCGGACAATAATGAACACTGAAGCTTTCTTT. The encoded protein is CAFGGRTIMNTEAFF.